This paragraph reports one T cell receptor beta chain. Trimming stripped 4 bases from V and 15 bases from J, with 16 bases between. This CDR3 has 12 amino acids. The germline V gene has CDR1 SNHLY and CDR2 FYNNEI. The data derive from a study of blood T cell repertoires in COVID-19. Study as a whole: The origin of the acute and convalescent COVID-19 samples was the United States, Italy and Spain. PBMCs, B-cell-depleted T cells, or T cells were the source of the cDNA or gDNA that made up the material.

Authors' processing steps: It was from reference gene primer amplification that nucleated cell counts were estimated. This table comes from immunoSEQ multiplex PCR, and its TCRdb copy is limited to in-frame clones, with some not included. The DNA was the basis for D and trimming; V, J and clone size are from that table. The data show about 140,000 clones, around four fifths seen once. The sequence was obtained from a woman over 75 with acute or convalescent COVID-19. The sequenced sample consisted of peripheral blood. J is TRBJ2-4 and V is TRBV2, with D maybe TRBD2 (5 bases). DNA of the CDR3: TGTGCCAGCAGTGTCTCAGAGGGATCGTCGTACTTC. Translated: CASSVSEGSSYF.